The 8 T cell receptor beta chains below were found in one sample sequenced in a study of blood T cell repertoires in COVID-19. Sequencing was performed with immunoSEQ multiplex PCR; in TCRdb, only in-frame clones are kept and a portion is missing. The data show more than 150,000 clones, about 85% seen once. Sequences were obtained from peripheral blood. These receptors all stem from a man in his 70s with active or convalescent COVID-19.

V is TRBV30 and J is TRBJ1-6; 9 bases are shared with TRBD1. This CDR3 comprises 15 residues. The germline V gene encodes CDR1 GTSNPN and CDR2 SVGIG (reference sequence). V lost 5 bases, J lost 0 bases, and 2 bases stayed unmatched. CDR3 nucleotides: TGTGCCTGGGGACAGGGGAGCTCCTATAATTCACCCCTCCACTTT. Protein product: CAWGQGSSYNSPLHF. The variable domain in full, completed from reference TRBV30 and TRBJ1-6, reads SQTIHQWPATLVQPVGSPLSLECTVEGTSNPNLYWYRQAAGRGLQLLFYSVGIGQISSEVPQNLSASRPQDRQFILSSKKLLLSDSGFYLCAWGQGSSYNSPLHFGNGTRLTVT.

The chain has TRBV19 and TRBJ1-6, with a weak D call TRBD1 (6 bases). The CDR3 is 15 residues long. The germline V gene has CDR1 LNHDA and CDR2 SQIVND (reference sequence). The V and J ends lost 6 bases and 2 bases respectively, with 11 bases between them. CDR3 in amino acids: CASSTGNTYNSPLHF. CDR3 coding DNA: TGTGCCAGTAGCACAGGGAACACCTATAATTCACCCCTCCACTTT.

This clone was counted between two and nine times. The genes are TRBV6-2 or TRBV6-3 and TRBJ1-5; no clear D gene. V was shortened by 6 bases and J by 8 bases, with 11 bases between the two germline ends. Per the germline V gene, CDR1 is MNHEY and CDR2 is SVGEGT. The CDR3 spans 12 residues. CDR3 in amino acids: CASSTAGEPQHF. DNA of the CDR3: TGTGCCAGCAGCACCGCGGGTGAGCCCCAGCATTTT.

The V call is TRBV6-4, the J call TRBJ2-1, with 10 bases matching TRBD1. With 5 bases clipped from V and 5 bases from J, the junction kept 6 bases outside the gene matches. Germline loops: CDR1 MRHNA, CDR2 SNTAGT. The length of the CDR3 is 15 residues. The CDR3 DNA is TGTGCCAGCAGTCGACAGGGGGCCGTGAACAATGAGCAGTTCTTC. It yields the protein CASSRQGAVNNEQFF.

This chain links TRBV15 with TRBJ2-2; D gene uncertain. Germline CDR1 is LNHNV and CDR2 is YYDKDF (reference sequence). The CDR3 contains 14 residues. V lost 3 bases to trimming and J lost 2 bases, with 7 bases between them. DNA for the CDR3: TGTGCCACCAGCAGGGCTCTCAACACCGGGGAGCTGTTTTTT. This sequence encodes CATSRALNTGELFF.

The rearrangement links TRBV19 to TRBJ2-3, with D tentatively TRBD2 (6 bases). The CDR3 extends over 18 amino acids. V shed 6 bases and J shed 4 bases, with 26 bases lying between them. Looked up from germline, CDR1 is LNHDA and CDR2 is SQIVND (reference sequence). Here the CDR3 DNA reads TGTGCCAGTAGAGGGTGGGCTAGCGTGGAGGCCGGGCCAGATACGCAGTATTTT. This sequence encodes CASRGWASVEAGPDTQYF.

This chain uses TRBV6-1 with TRBJ1-6; D remains ambiguous. The V gene lost 1 base and the J gene lost 8 bases, with 9 bases spanning the gap. There are 14 residues in the CDR3. From germline, CDR1 is MNHNS and CDR2 SASEGT. The CDR3 is CASSEVAPDSPLHF. CDR3 coding DNA: TGTGCCAGCAGTGAAGTGGCTCCCGATTCACCCCTCCACTTT.

The chain has TRBV14 and TRBJ1-1, with D possibly matching TRBD1 (6 bases). Germline V gene data show CDR1 as SGHDN and CDR2 as FVKESK. V was shortened by 0 bases and J by 11 bases, with 16 bases between the two germline ends. There are 14 residues in the CDR3. CDR3 residues: CASSQETGISWAFF. The CDR3 DNA reads as TGTGCCAGCAGCCAAGAGACAGGAATTTCGTGGGCTTTCTTT.